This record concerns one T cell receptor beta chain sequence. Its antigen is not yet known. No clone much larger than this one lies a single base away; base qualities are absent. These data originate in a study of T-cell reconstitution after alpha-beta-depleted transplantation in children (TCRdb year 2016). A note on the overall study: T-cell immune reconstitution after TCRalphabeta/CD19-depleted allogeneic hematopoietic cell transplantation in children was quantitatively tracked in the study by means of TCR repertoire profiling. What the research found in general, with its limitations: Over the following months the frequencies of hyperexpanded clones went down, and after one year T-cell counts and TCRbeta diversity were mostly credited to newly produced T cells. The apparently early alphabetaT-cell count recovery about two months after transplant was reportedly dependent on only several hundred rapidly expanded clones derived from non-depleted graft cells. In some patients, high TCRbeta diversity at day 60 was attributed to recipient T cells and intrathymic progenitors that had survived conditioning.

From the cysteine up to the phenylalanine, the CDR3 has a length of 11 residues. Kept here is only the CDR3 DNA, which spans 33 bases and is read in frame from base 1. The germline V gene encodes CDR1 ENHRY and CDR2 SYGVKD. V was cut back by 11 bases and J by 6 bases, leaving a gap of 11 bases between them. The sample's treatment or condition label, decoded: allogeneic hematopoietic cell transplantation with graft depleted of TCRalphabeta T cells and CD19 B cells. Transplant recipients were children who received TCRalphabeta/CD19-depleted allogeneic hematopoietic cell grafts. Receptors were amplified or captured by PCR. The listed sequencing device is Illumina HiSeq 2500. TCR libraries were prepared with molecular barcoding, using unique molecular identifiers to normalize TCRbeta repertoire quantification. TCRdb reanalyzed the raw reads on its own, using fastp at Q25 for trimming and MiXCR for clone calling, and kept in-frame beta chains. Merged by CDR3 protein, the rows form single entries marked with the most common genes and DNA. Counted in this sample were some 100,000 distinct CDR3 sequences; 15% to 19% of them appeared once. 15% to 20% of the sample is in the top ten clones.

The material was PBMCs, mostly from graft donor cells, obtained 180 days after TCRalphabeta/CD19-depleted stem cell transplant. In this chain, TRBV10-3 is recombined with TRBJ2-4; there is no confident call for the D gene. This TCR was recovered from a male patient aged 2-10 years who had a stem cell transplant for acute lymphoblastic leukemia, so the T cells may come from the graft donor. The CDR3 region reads CAVSTGNIQYF. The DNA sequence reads TGTGCCGTCTCTACGGGAAACATTCAGTACTTC.